The text below deals with one T cell receptor beta chain. Its antigen remains unidentified. Base qualities were left out, and no much larger clone turns up one base away. The immunoSEQ Assay, a bias-controlled multiplex PCR, was used to amplify TCRbeta CDR3 regions from genomic DNA. The study's processing was this. Nucleated cell counts per sample were estimated from amplification of reference gene primers within the assay. To quantify the absolute abundance of each unique TCRbeta CDR3 rearrangement, sequence reads were collapsed and filtered. For each sample, productive Simpson clonality was calculated by taking the square root of Simpson's diversity index across productive rearrangements. Here the immuneACCESS table is served through TCRdb, limited to in-frame sequences with V and J called. Missing clones are a known gap in these copies; in checked studies unresolved V genes cover under half, and the rest lacks a known reason. The DNA gave D and trimming, while V, J and clone size come from that table. Present in this sample are 430,000 or so clones, approximately 90% of which were seen just once. The ten largest clones add up to 0.65% to 1% of the sample.

The data originate from a study of blood T cell repertoires in COVID-19 (dated by TCRdb to the early 2020s). With regard to the full study: Collaborator samples came from the United States, Italy and Spain and covered acute and convalescent phases of COVID-19. The material from the prospective study consisted of cDNA or gDNA derived from T cells, B-cell-depleted T cells, or PBMCs. The dataset comprised deeply sampled blood TCRbeta repertoires from subjects exposed to, actively infected with, or recovered from COVID-19. The repertoires were made available in a free public database intended to serve as a resource for research on the immune response to SARS-CoV-2. The samples were drawn from two sources: the first 160 participants of the ongoing ImmuneRACE study, and 1,254 subjects contributed by 6 global collaborators. Sample metadata almost always included a de-identified subject ID, COVID-19 status, age in years and sex. Where HLA class I and class II types were available, the types were taken from metadata supplied by the sample provider, not from assay-based typing. Here is what the overall study found, with its caveats: Clinical and demographic metadata were provided uncurated, with the amount varying by source and participant.

In Seattle, one collaborating source enrolled patients while the infection was active and tracked those patients longitudinally over the course of disease. Each collaborating institution followed its own protocols to collect whole blood in K2EDTA tubes. For TCRbeta analysis, collaborators shipped samples as frozen whole blood, isolated PBMCs, or DNA extracted from either of those sample types. V gives up 0 bases and J gives up 5 bases, and the segment between their germline ends measures 14 bases. Reading the germline V gene gives CDR1 SGHRS and CDR2 YFSETQ. From the cysteine up to the phenylalanine, the CDR3 has a length of 16 residues. The only DNA kept is the CDR3, 48 bases in frame from the first base.

The sequence links TRBV5-1 to TRBJ2-2; the D region possibly corresponds to TRBD2 (6 bases align). Source material: peripheral blood. This clonotype was obtained from a man aged 18 to 30 with COVID-19, enrolled during active disease. CDR3 protein: CASSLDGGDVTGELFF. The base sequence is TGCGCCAGCAGCTTGGACGGGGGAGATGTGACCGGGGAGCTGTTTTTT.